These T cell receptor beta chains were read from a single sample in a study of shared clonotypes between healthy human individuals. The table came from immunoSEQ multiplex PCR; TCRdb's copy has only in-frame clones and leaves some out. The sample consists of hundreds of thousands of clones, less than 80% of them appearing once. Sequencing input: memory CD4+ T cells sorted from blood. The source of these receptors is a young woman in good health. Each CDR3 is given with its conserved first and last residue. The D gene is left open where the match is weak. Size tells how often a clone was seen (once, few, many) or the class of an expanded clone, and some rows leave it out.

cdr3_aa	cdr3_nt	v_call	j_call	clone_size	d_call
CASSLVPGGTDTQYF	TGCGCCAGCAGCTTGGTCCCAGGGGGTACAGATACGCAGTATTTT	TRBV5-1	TRBJ2-3	-	TRBD1
CASSGQGNQPQHF	TGTGCCAGCAGCGGACAGGGTAATCAGCCCCAGCATTTT	TRBV2	TRBJ1-5	-	TRBD1
CASSLRGAGEQYF	TGTGCCAGCAGTTTGCGGGGAGCGGGCGAGCAGTACTTC	TRBV6-6	TRBJ2-7	few	-
CASSLGRTLSSYEQYF	TGTGCCAGCAGCTTAGGAAGGACGTTAAGCTCCTACGAGCAGTACTTC	TRBV11-2	TRBJ2-7	few	-
CASSSPTGEENTEAFF	TGCGCCAGCAGCTCTCCGACGGGGGAGGAGAACACTGAAGCTTTCTTT	TRBV5-1	TRBJ1-1	few	-
CASSPVRDRGHNEQFF	TGTGCCAGCTCACCCGTCCGGGACAGGGGGCACAATGAGCAGTTCTTC	TRBV18	TRBJ2-1	-	TRBD1
CASSRHTGAGGPGGETQYF	TGTGCCAGCAGCCGACACACCGGGGCGGGAGGGCCCGGTGGAGAGACCCAGTACTTC	TRBV28	TRBJ2-5	once	TRBD2
CASSLSTGQGVLYTQYF	TGTGCCAGCAGTTTATCGACGGGACAAGGGGTCTTGTATACGCAGTATTTT	TRBV27	TRBJ2-3	few	-
CASSRDFQETQYF	TGTGCCAGCAGCCGGGACTTCCAAGAGACCCAGTACTTC	TRBV5-4	TRBJ2-5	-	-
CASSRDGGSNSDEQYF	TGTGCCAGCAGCCGGGACGGGGGCAGCAATTCCGACGAGCAGTACTTC	TRBV5-8	TRBJ2-7	-	-
CASSFSSGPPSGSGVQFF	TGTGCCAGCAGCTTCTCTAGCGGCCCCCCTTCGGGGAGTGGTGTGCAGTTCTTC	TRBV11-2	TRBJ2-1	-	TRBD2
CASSQTSGRGEQYF	TGCGCCAGCAGCCAGACTAGCGGGAGAGGTGAGCAGTACTTC	TRBV4-1	TRBJ2-7	-	TRBD2
CASSPPALNYGYTF	TGTGCCAGCAGCCCCCCGGCACTTAACTATGGCTACACCTTC	TRBV7-9	TRBJ1-2	-	-
CASGGGGRAEAFF	TGTGCCAGCGGCGGGGGGGGAAGGGCTGAAGCTTTCTTT	TRBV27	TRBJ1-1	-	-
CASSPQGAGYNEQFF	TGTGCCAGCAGCCCTCAGGGGGCTGGTTACAATGAGCAGTTCTTC	TRBV11-3	TRBJ2-1	few	TRBD1
CASSFTMLADTQYF	TGCGCCAGCAGCTTTACTATGTTGGCAGATACGCAGTATTTT	TRBV5-1	TRBJ2-3	-	-
CASSQSGTSRKGDEQFF	TGCGCCAGCAGTCAATCGGGGACTAGCCGAAAGGGCGATGAGCAGTTCTTC	TRBV23-1	TRBJ2-1	-	TRBD2
CASSSGTSGSFGELFF	TGTGCCAGCAGCTCGGGGACTAGCGGGAGCTTCGGGGAGCTGTTTTTT	TRBV7-2	TRBJ2-2	few	TRBD2
CASSLVGSLSYNEQFF	TGCGCCAGCAGCTTGGTCGGGAGTCTGTCCTACAATGAGCAGTTCTTC	TRBV5-1	TRBJ2-1	-	-
CASSLGGSGSELEQFF	TGTGCCAGCAGCCTCGGGGGGAGCGGGAGTGAGTTAGAGCAGTTCTTC	TRBV9	TRBJ2-1	-	TRBD2
CASSTSGNTDTQYF	TGTGCCAGTTCGACTAGCGGGAACACAGATACGCAGTATTTT	TRBV25-1	TRBJ2-3	-	TRBD2
CASRREVQETQYF	TGTGCCAGCAGGCGGGAGGTCCAAGAGACCCAGTACTTC	TRBV2	TRBJ2-5	-	TRBD2
CASSLQGTETQYF	TGTGCCAGCAGTTTACAGGGTACGGAGACCCAGTACTTC	TRBV27	TRBJ2-5	once	-
CASSFHQWGYTF	TGTGCCAGCAGCTTTCATCAGTGGGGCTACACCTTC	TRBV7-6	TRBJ1-2	few	-
CASRQGVTEKLFF	TGCGCCAGCAGACAGGGGGTAACTGAAAAACTGTTTTTT	TRBV10-2	TRBJ1-4	-	TRBD1
CASSLDGAEEKLFF	TGCGCCAGCAGCTTGGACGGGGCGGAGGAAAAACTGTTTTTT	TRBV5-1	TRBJ1-4	-	-
CASSQRFEQFF	TGTGCCAGCAGCCAACGATTTGAGCAGTTCTTC	TRBV5-6	TRBJ2-1	-	-
CASSAGLDYGYTF	TGTGCCAGCAGCGCCGGGCTGGACTATGGCTACACCTTC	TRBV9	TRBJ1-2	once	-
CASSLLGDRDQPQHF	TGTGCCAGCAGTTTATTGGGGGACAGGGACCAGCCCCAGCATTTT	TRBV28	TRBJ1-5	-	TRBD1
CASRTGGINEKLFF	TGCGCCAGCCGGACAGGGGGGATTAATGAAAAACTGTTTTTT	TRBV5-1	TRBJ1-4	once	TRBD1
CASSRTLTYEQYF	TGTGCCAGCAGCAGGACCCTAACCTACGAGCAGTACTTC	TRBV28	TRBJ2-7	few	-
CASSDLYTDTQYF	TGTGCCAGCAGCGACCTCTACACAGATACGCAGTATTTT	TRBV9	TRBJ2-3	few	-
CASSLAGAGDTQYF	TGTGCCAGCAGCTTGGCGGGAGCGGGAGATACGCAGTATTTT	TRBV5-4	TRBJ2-3	-	-
CASSLSPGLASHEQFF	TGCGCCAGCAGCTTATCCCCCGGACTAGCTTCCCATGAGCAGTTCTTC	TRBV5-1	TRBJ2-1	-	TRBD2
CASSSEAPDTQYF	TGCGCCAGCAGCTCCGAGGCCCCAGATACGCAGTATTTT	TRBV5-1	TRBJ2-3	-	-
CAWSLSTDTQYF	TGTGCCTGGAGTTTAAGCACAGATACGCAGTATTTT	TRBV30	TRBJ2-3	-	-
CASSYISSNTEAFF	TGTGCCAGCAGCTACATATCCTCGAACACTGAAGCTTTCTTT	TRBV5-5	TRBJ1-1	-	-
CASSFGLEAYEQYF	TGTGCCAGCAGCTTCGGACTAGAAGCCTACGAGCAGTACTTC	TRBV7-8	TRBJ2-7	-	TRBD2
CASSYAGQDYEQYF	TGTGCCAGCAGTTACGCCGGACAAGACTACGAGCAGTACTTC	TRBV6-5	TRBJ2-7	-	-
CASSMAQAPYEQYF	TGTGCCAGTAGTATGGCGCAGGCCCCTTACGAGCAGTACTTC	TRBV19	TRBJ2-7	-	-
CSAPLGGAFF	TGCAGTGCCCCCTTGGGTGGAGCTTTCTTT	TRBV20-1	TRBJ1-1	-	-
CASSPTSRSYEQYF	TGTGCCAGCAGCCCCACTAGCCGCTCCTACGAGCAGTACTTC	TRBV7-2	TRBJ2-7	-	-
CASSLAGVTGELFF	TGTGCCAGCAGCCTCGCAGGGGTCACCGGGGAGCTGTTTTTT	TRBV7-8	TRBJ2-2	once	-
CASSWDRGSYGAFF	TGTGCCAGCAGCTGGGACAGGGGTTCGTATGGAGCTTTCTTT	TRBV7-2	TRBJ1-1	-	TRBD1
CASSFDAGRQETQYF	TGTGCCAGCAGTTTTGATGCTGGGAGGCAAGAGACCCAGTACTTC	TRBV27	TRBJ2-5	-	-
CSVEGVVGDTEAFF	TGCAGCGTTGAAGGCGTCGTTGGGGACACTGAAGCTTTCTTT	TRBV29-1	TRBJ1-1	few	-
CASRSGSYEQYF	TGTGCCAGTAGGTCTGGGAGCTACGAGCAGTACTTC	TRBV19	TRBJ2-7	-	-
CASRPNSGSSEQFF	TGTGCCAGCAGACCTAATAGCGGGAGCAGTGAGCAGTTCTTC	TRBV7-2	TRBJ2-1	-	TRBD2
CSVEGGQSDNYGYTF	TGCAGCGTTGAGGGGGGACAGTCCGATAACTATGGCTACACCTTC	TRBV29-1	TRBJ1-2	-	TRBD1
CASSSGSTGYTEAFF	TGTGCCAGCAGTTCCGGATCGACAGGGTACACTGAAGCTTTCTTT	TRBV28	TRBJ1-1	-	TRBD1
CASSPSPLGGGNSPLHF	TGCGCCAGCAGCCCCAGCCCGCTTGGGGGCGGCAATTCACCCCTCCACTTT	TRBV4-1	TRBJ1-6	-	-
CASSPDSNTEAFF	TGTGCCAGCAGCCCGGACAGCAACACTGAAGCTTTCTTT	TRBV5-4	TRBJ1-1	few	-
CASSQAGINGYTF	TGTGCCAGCAGCCAAGCTGGGATCAATGGCTACACCTTC	TRBV4-2	TRBJ1-2	-	-
CASTYGGQASPGELFF	TGTGCCAGCACCTATGGGGGTCAGGCCTCCCCCGGGGAGCTGTTTTTT	TRBV5-6	TRBJ2-2	-	-
CASSPFRGMGEPQHF	TGTGCCAGTAGTCCTTTCAGGGGAATGGGGGAGCCCCAGCATTTT	TRBV19	TRBJ1-5	once	-